This record concerns one T cell receptor beta chain sequence. Its specificity is not known. Whole-study findings and limits: The larger cohort examined one V-J beta rearrangement, not whole repertoires. The TCR gene usage of tumor memory CD4+ T cells clustered together with blood and lymph node memory CD4+ cells and with lymph node naive CD4+ cells. Tumor Treg TCRs overlapped most with tumor naive CD4+ cells.

Semi-nested PCR with Nested Universal Primer A followed constant-region reverse priming of full-length variable regions. MiXCR, run by TCRdb on the 5' RACE reads, gives a single entry per CDR3 protein. The sample lists over 45,000 distinct CDR3 sequences, 26% occurring once. The sorted Tregs were CD4+CD25+CD127-/low cells. This sequence was found in a female donor with breast cancer. What was sequenced was tumor-infiltrating Tregs sorted from the breast tumor.

This CDR3 is CASSQNRDGSPLHF. The CDR3 bases are TGTGCCAGCAGCCAAAACAGGGACGGTTCACCCCTCCACTTT. The chain is built from TRBV9 and TRBJ1-6; tentatively, D is TRBD1 (6 bases). The CDR3 has 14 amino acids. Looked up from germline, CDR1 is SGDLS and CDR2 is YYNGEE. V was cut by 4 bases and J by 9 bases, with 14 bases left in between. The whole variable domain, remainder taken from reference TRBV9 and TRBJ1-6, is DSGVTQTPKHLITATGQRVTLRCSPRSGDLSVYWYQQSLDQGLQFLIQYYNGEERAKGNILERFSAQQFPDLHSELNLSSLELGDSALYFCASSQNRDGSPLHFGNGTRLTVT.